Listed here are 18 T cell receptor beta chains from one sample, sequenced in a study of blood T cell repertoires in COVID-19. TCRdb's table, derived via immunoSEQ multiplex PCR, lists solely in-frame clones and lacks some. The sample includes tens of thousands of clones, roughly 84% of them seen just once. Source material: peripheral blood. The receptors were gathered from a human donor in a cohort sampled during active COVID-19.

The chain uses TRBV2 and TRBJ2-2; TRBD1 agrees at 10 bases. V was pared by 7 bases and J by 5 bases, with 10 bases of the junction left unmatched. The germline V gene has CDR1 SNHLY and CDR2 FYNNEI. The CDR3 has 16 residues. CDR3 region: CASNTDRGRGTGELFF. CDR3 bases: TGTGCCAGCAATACGGACAGGGGGAGGGGAACCGGGGAGCTGTTTTTT.

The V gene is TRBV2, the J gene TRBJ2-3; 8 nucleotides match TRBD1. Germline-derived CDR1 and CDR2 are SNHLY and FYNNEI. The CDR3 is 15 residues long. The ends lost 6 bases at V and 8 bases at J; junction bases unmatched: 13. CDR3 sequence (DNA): TGTGCCAGCAGCAACGGACAGGGCTCCTTGGGTACGCAGTATTTT. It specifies CASSNGQGSLGTQYF.

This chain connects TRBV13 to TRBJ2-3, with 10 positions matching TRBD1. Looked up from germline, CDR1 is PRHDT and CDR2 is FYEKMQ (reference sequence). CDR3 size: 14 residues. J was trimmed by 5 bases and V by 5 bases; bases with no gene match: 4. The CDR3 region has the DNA TGTGCCAGCAGCGTAGACAGGGGGCGAGATACGCAGTATTTT. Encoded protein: CASSVDRGRDTQYF.

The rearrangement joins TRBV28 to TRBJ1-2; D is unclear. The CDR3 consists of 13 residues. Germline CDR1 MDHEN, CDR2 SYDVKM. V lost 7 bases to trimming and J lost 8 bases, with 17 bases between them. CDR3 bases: TGTGCCAGCAACCCTTATGAAAGCTACGGCTACACCTTC. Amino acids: CASNPYESYGYTF.

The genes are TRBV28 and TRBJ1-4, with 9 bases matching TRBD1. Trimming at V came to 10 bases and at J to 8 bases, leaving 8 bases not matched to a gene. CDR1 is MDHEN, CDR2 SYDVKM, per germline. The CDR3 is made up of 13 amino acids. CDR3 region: CATRDRVMEKLFF. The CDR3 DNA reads TGTGCCACCCGGGACAGGGTTATGGAAAAACTGTTTTTT.

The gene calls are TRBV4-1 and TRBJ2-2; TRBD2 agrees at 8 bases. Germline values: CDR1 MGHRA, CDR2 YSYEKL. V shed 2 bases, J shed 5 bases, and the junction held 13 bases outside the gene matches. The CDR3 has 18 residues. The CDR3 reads CASSQTRSTKRGTGELFF. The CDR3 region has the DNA TGCGCCAGCAGCCAAACGCGCTCCACTAAGCGGGGGACCGGGGAGCTGTTTTTT.

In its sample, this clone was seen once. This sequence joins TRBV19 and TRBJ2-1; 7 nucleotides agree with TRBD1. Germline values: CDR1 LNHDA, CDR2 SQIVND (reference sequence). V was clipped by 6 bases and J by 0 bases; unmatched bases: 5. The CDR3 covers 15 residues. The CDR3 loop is CASSPTGSSYNEQFF. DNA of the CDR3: TGTGCCAGTAGCCCGACAGGGAGCTCCTACAATGAGCAGTTCTTC.

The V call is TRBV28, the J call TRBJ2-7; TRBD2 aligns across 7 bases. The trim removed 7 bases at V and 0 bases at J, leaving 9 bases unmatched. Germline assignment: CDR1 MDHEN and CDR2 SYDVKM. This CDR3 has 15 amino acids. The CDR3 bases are TGTGCCAGCACCTTATCCTCGGGGGGCTCCTACGAGCAGTACTTC. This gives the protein CASTLSSGGSYEQYF.

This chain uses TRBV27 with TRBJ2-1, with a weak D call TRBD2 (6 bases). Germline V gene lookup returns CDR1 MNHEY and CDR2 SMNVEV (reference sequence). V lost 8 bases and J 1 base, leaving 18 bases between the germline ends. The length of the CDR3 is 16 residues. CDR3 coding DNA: TGTGCCAGCTCTAGCGTTGAATGGGGATCCTACAATGAGCAGTTCTTC. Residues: CASSSVEWGSYNEQFF.

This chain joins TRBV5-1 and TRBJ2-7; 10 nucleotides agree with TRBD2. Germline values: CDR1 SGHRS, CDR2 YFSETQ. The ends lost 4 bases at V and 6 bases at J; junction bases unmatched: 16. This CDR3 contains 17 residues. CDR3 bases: TGCGCCAGCAGCGATACACCGGGACTAGCGAGTAGGGGCGAGCAGTACTTC. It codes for CASSDTPGLASRGEQYF.

CDR3 in amino acids: CASSFRRGGNYEQYF. DNA of the CDR3: TGTGCCAGCAGTTTCAGGCGGGGGGGAAACTACGAGCAGTACTTC. The genes are TRBV27 and TRBJ2-7; 9 positions agree with TRBD2. The CDR3 has 15 residues. V lost 3 bases to trimming and J lost 3 bases; unmatched junction nucleotides: 6. From germline, CDR1 is MNHEY and CDR2 SMNVEV (reference sequence).

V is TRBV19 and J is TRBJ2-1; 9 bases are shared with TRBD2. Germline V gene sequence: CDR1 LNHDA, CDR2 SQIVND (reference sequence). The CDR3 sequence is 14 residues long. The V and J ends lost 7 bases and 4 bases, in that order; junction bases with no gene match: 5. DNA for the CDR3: TGTGCCAGTAATTCGCTAGCGGGGTACAATGAGCAGTTCTTC. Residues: CASNSLAGYNEQFF.

In DNA, the CDR3 is TGCGCCAGCAGCGGCCGGACAGGGGTGGGGACTGAAGCTTTCTTT. Encoded protein: CASSGRTGVGTEAFF. The chain uses TRBV5-1 and TRBJ1-1; 9 bases are shared with TRBD1. Germline values: CDR1 SGHRS, CDR2 YFSETQ. The CDR3 totals 15 residues. J was trimmed by 5 bases and V by 4 bases; bases with no gene match: 9. Drawing the rest from reference TRBV5-1 and TRBJ1-1, the complete variable domain is KAGVTQTPRYLIKTRGQQVTLSCSPISGHRSVSWYQQTPGQGLQFLFEYFSETQRNKGNFPGRFSGRQFSNSRSEMNVSTLELGDSALYLCASSGRTGVGTEAFFGQGTRLTVV.

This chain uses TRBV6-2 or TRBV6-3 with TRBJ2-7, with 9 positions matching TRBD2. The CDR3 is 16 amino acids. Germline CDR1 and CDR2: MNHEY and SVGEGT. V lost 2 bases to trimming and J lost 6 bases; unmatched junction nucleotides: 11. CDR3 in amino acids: CASSYKFGAGGREQYF. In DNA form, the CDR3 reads TGTGCCAGCAGTTACAAATTCGGGGCGGGAGGGCGCGAGCAGTACTTC.

CDR3 nucleotides: TGTGCCAGCTCACCTCTCGACTCTCTATTGACCGGGGAGCTGTTTTTT. Protein: CASSPLDSLLTGELFF. This chain links TRBV18 with TRBJ2-2; no definite D call. Trimming took 3 bases from V and 5 from J, leaving 16 bases between them. Germline assignment: CDR1 KGHSH and CDR2 LQKENI. CDR3 length: 16 amino acids.

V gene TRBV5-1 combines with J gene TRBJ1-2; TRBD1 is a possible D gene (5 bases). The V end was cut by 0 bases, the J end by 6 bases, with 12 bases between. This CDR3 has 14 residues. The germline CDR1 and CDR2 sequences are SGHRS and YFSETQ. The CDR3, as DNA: TGCGCCAGCAGCTTGGGGGCAGGGATTCATGGCTACACCTTC. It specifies CASSLGAGIHGYTF.

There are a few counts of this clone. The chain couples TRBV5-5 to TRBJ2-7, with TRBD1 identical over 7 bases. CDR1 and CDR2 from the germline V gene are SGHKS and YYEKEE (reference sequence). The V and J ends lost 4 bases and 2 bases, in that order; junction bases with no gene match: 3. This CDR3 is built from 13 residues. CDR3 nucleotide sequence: TGTGCCAGCAGCCGGACAGGAACCTACGAGCAGTACTTC. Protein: CASSRTGTYEQYF. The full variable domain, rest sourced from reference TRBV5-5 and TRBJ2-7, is DAGVTQSPTHLIKTRGQQVTLRCSPISGHKSVSWYQQVLGQGPQFIFQYYEKEERGRGNFPDRFSARQFPNYSSELNVNALLLGDSALYLCASSRTGTYEQYFGPGTRLTVT.

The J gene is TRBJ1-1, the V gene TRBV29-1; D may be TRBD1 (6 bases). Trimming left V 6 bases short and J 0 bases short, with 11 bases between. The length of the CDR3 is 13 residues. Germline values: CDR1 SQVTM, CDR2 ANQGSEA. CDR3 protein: CSVERGLNTEAFF. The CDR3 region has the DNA TGCAGCGTCGAAAGGGGGTTGAACACTGAAGCTTTCTTT.